This TCR beta chain is drawn from a study of cytomegalovirus exposure and HLA in healthy donors. In the study overall: Approximately 85 million unique TCRs from HLA-typed donors were held in an early data release. Study-level findings and limits: Earlier analysis looked at TCR beta V segments, and most were productive about 90% or about 30% of the time.

Comments on this clone: Its specificity is unknown.

The PCR made use of 60 Vbeta and 13 Jbeta primers. Profiled with immunoSEQ multiplex PCR; TCRdb holds only in-frame clones, not every one. The sample carries about 260,000 clones, 84% recorded once. V shed 5 bases, J shed 2 bases, and the junction held 4 bases outside the gene matches. Germline CDR1 is SGHVS and CDR2 is FNYEAQ. The CDR3 consists of 15 residues. This rearrangement joins TRBV7-6 to TRBJ2-1; TRBD2 matches at 9 bases. Sequencing used PBMCs. The receptor comes from a woman in her thirties or forties in good health and CMV-seropositive. CDR3 sequence: CASSRRLAAYNEQFF. The CDR3 DNA sequence: TGTGCCAGCAGCAGACGACTAGCGGCCTACAATGAGCAGTTCTTC.